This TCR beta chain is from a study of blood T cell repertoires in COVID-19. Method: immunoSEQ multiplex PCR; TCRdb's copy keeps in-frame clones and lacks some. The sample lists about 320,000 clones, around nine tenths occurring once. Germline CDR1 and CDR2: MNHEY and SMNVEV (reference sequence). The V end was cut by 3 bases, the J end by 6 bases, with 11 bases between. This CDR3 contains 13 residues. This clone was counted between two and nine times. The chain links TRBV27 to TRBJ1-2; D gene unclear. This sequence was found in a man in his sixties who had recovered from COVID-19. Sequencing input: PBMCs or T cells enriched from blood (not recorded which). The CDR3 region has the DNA TGTGCCAGCAGTTTTCGGGGAGGACATGGCTACACCTTC. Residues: CASSFRGGHGYTF.